This T cell receptor beta chain was identified in a study of identical twins. Trimming took 2 bases from V and 3 from J; bases not matched to a gene: 3. CDR3 length equals 14 residues. The germline CDR1 and CDR2 sequences are SQVTM and ANQGSEA. cDNA molecules carried unique molecular identifiers, and template switching added a universal primer site. One entry per CDR3 protein results from TCRdb running MiXCR on the 5' RACE reads. The repertoire includes about 340,000 distinct CDR3 sequences, roughly an eighth of them detected once, and 7.2% sits in the top ten. This clonotype was counted between two and nine times. Antigen unknown. Whole-study results and caveats: In drawing conclusions, the study used cross-sectional statistical analysis and did not follow the same donors.

This sample was also put to use in a study of yellow fever vaccine responses in identical twins. As reported in that work: Twins' vaccine T cell responses reportedly seemed partly convergent and partly personalized.

This chain joins TRBV29-1 and TRBJ1-2; 10 bases are shared with TRBD1. Sequenced input: CD8+ T cells sorted from blood. This clonotype was obtained from a woman between 18 and 29 years old in good health. The CDR3 sequence is CSVERGQGDYGYTF. In DNA, the CDR3 is TGCAGCGTTGAACGTGGACAGGGGGACTATGGCTACACCTTC.